The entry below gives a single TCR beta chain sequence along with its context. The data were obtained in a study of blood T cell repertoires in COVID-19. Assay: immunoSEQ multiplex PCR; the TCRdb copy retains only in-frame clones and omits some. The sample shows some 140,000 clones, roughly nine tenths of them seen only once. Germline V CDR1 and CDR2: MNHEY, SVGAGI. This CDR3 region has 14 residues. The V gene end was trimmed by 3 bases and the J gene end by 7 bases; junction bases not matched to a gene: 3. V gene TRBV6-5 combines with J gene TRBJ1-6; 7 positions agree with TRBD1. This receptor was taken from a man aged 50-60 years with acute or convalescent COVID-19. The sample consisted of peripheral blood. Here the CDR3 DNA reads TGTGCCAGCAGTTATGACAGGGTCAATTCACCCCTCCACTTT. Residues: CASSYDRVNSPLHF.